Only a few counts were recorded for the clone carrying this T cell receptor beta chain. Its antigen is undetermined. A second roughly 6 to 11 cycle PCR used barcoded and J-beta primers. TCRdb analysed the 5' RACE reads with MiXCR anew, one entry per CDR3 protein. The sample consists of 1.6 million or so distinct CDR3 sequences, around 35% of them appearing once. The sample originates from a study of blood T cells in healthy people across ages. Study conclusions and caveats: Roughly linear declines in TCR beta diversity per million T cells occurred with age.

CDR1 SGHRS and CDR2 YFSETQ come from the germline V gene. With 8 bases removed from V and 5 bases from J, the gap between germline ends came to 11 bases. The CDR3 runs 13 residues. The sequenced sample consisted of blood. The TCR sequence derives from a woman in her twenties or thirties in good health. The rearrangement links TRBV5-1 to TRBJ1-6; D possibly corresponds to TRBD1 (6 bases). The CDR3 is CASSAGDNSPLHF. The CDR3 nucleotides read TGCGCCAGTTCGGCAGGGGATAATTCACCCCTCCACTTT. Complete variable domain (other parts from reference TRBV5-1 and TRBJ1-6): KAGVTQTPRYLIKTRGQQVTLSCSPISGHRSVSWYQQTPGQGLQFLFEYFSETQRNKGNFPGRFSGRQFSNSRSEMNVSTLELGDSALYLCASSAGDNSPLHFGNGTRLTVT.